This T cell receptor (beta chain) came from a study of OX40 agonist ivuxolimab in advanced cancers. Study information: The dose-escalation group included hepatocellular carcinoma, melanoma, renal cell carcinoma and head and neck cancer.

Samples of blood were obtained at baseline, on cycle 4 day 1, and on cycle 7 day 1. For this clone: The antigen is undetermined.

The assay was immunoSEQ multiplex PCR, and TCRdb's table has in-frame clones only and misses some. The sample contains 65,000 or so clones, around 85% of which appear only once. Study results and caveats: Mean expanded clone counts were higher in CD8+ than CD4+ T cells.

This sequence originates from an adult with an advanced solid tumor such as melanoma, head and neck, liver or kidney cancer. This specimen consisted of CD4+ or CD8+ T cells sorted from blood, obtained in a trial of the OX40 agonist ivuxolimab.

CDR3 DNA sequence: TGTGCCATCAGTGAGTCCGGAGGGAATCAGCCCCAGCATTTT. The encoded protein is CAISESGGNQPQHF. The genes are TRBV10-3 and TRBJ1-5; D gene ambiguous. The CDR3 is 14 amino acids. V gave up 0 bases and J gave up 4 bases, with 7 bases separating them. Germline V CDR1 and CDR2: ENHRY, SYGVKD.